The present T cell receptor beta chain was sequenced within a study of T-cell reconstitution after alpha-beta-depleted transplantation in children. General observations from the study: One year post-transplant, T-cell counts and diversity were largely derived from T cells produced anew.

Preparation of the TCRbeta library was carried out with unique molecular identifiers. TCRdb ran MiXCR on the PCR reads and lists one entry per CDR3 protein. The sample has about 830,000 distinct CDR3 sequences; roughly 15% are singletons. Note on this clonotype: Antigen specificity is unknown.

This specimen consisted of PBMCs, mostly from graft donor cells, obtained 360 days after TCRalphabeta/CD19-depleted stem cell transplant. This clonotype was obtained from a male patient younger than 18 who had a stem cell transplant for acute lymphoblastic leukemia, so the T cells may come from the graft donor.

Here the CDR3 reads CSARDRGRVKNQPQHF. The CDR3 DNA reads TGCAGTGCTAGAGATCGAGGCAGGGTAAAAAATCAGCCCCAGCATTTT. The gene calls are TRBV20-1 and TRBJ1-5, with D possibly matching TRBD1 (5 bases). The CDR3 consists of 16 residues. CDR1 is DFQATT and CDR2 is SNEGSKA in the germline V gene (reference sequence). Trimming took off 0 bases at V and 4 bases at J, with 16 bases between the two ends.